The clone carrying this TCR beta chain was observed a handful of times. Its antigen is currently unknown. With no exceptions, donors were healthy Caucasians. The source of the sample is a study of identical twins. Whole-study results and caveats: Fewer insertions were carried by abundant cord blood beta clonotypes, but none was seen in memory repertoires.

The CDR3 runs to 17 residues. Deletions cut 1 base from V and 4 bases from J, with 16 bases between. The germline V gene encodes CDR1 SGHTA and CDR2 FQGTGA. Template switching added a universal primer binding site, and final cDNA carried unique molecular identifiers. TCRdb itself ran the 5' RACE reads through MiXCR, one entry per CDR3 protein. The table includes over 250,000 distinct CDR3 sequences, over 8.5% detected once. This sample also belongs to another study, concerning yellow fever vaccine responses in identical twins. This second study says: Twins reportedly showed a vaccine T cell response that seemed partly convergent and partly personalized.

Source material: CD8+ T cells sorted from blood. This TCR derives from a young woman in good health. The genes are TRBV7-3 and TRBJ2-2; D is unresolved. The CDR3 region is CASSLSRSETSTGELFF. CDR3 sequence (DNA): TGTGCCAGCAGCTTAAGCCGCAGCGAAACAAGCACCGGGGAGCTGTTTTTT.